Each of the 20 T cell receptor beta chains below was sequenced from the same sample in a study of CD8 T cells in Susac syndrome. Random hexamers primed reverse transcription of 0.5 to 1 ug RNA. TCRdb fed the immunoSEQ multiplex PCR reads into MiXCR, producing one record per CDR3 protein. Among some 110,000 distinct CDR3 sequences, approximately 95% were seen once, and the ten largest hold less than 0.4%. Sequencing used CD8+ T cells from PBMCs. Receptors were obtained from a human donor with multiple sclerosis.

The chain couples TRBV4-1 to TRBJ1-2, with no clear D. Germline-derived CDR1 and CDR2 are MGHRA and YSYEKL. CDR3 length: 13 amino acids. The V gene lost 3 bases and the J gene lost 1 base, with 6 bases spanning the gap. The CDR3 loop is CASSQLGNYGYTF. CDR3 bases: TGCGCCAGCAGCCAGTTGGGTAACTATGGCTACACCTTC.

The chain recombines TRBV11-2 with TRBJ1-1; D is unresolved. Germline CDR1 and CDR2: SGHAT and FQNNGV. CDR3 length: 13 residues. Trimming left V 4 bases short and J 0 bases short, with 6 bases between. CDR3 sequence (DNA): TGTGCCAGCAGCTACGGACTGAACACTGAAGCTTTCTTT. It is translated as CASSYGLNTEAFF.

The V and J genes are TRBV18 and TRBJ1-1; possible D gene TRBD1, 5 bases. Germline lookup yields CDR1 KGHSH and CDR2 LQKENI. The V gene lost 4 bases and the J gene lost 0 bases, with 12 bases spanning the gap. The CDR3 contains 15 residues. The CDR3 loop reads CASSRGQGMNTEAFF. For the CDR3, the DNA is TGTGCCAGCTCACGCGGCCAGGGCATGAACACTGAAGCTTTCTTT.

The chain carries TRBV28 and TRBJ2-1; D call uncertain. Germline V gene sequence: CDR1 MDHEN, CDR2 SYDVKM. Trimming took 2 bases from V and 2 from J, leaving 10 bases between them. CDR3 length: 15 amino acids. CDR3 residues: CASSLRRTTYNEQFF. CDR3 sequence (DNA): TGTGCCAGCAGTTTAAGACGAACAACCTACAATGAGCAGTTCTTC.

The chain is built from TRBV10-2 and TRBJ1-6; D not certain. Germline V gives CDR1 WSHSY, CDR2 SAAADI. Deletions cut 2 bases from V and 10 bases from J, with 6 bases between. The CDR3 sequence is 12 residues long. CDR3 region: CASSENGSPLHF. Written as DNA, the CDR3 is TGCGCCAGCAGTGAGAACGGGTCACCCCTCCACTTT.

CDR3 sequence (DNA): TGTGCCAGCAGTGAAGAGGGATTCGTAGGGGCATACTACGAGCAGTACTTC. Translation gives CASSEEGFVGAYYEQYF. The chain recombines TRBV6-1 with TRBJ2-7, with D maybe TRBD1 (5 bases). Trimming took 1 base from V and 3 from J, leaving 19 bases between them. Germline values: CDR1 MNHNS, CDR2 SASEGT. CDR3 size: 17 residues.

The rearrangement joins TRBV12-3 or TRBV12-4 to TRBJ2-1; TRBD2 aligns across 7 bases. The junction had 7 bases not matched to a gene; V was cut back by 5 bases and J by 3 bases. The CDR3 consists of 15 residues. The CDR3 loop reads CASSLSGGLYNEQFF. The CDR3 coding sequence is TGTGCCAGCAGTCTCTCGGGGGGACTCTACAATGAGCAGTTCTTC.

This clonotype has only one observation. The chain has TRBV12-3 or TRBV12-4 and TRBJ2-5, with D possibly TRBD1 on 5 matching bases. Trimming took off 3 bases at V and 0 bases at J, with 17 bases between the two ends. The CDR3 consists of 17 residues. The CDR3 DNA sequence: TGTGCCAGCAGTTTGGTCAGTGGGGCACGGTACCAAGAGACCCAGTACTTC. It encodes CASSLVSGARYQETQYF.

The chain couples TRBV27 to TRBJ2-1, with 8 bases identical to TRBD2. The CDR3 sequence is 17 residues long. With V trimmed by 0 bases and J by 6 bases, 10 bases remained unmatched. CDR1 is MNHEY and CDR2 is SMNVEV in the germline V gene (reference sequence). The CDR3 loop reads CASSLSRISGIGNEQFF. CDR3 nucleotide sequence: TGTGCCAGCAGTTTATCGAGGATTAGCGGGATTGGCAATGAGCAGTTCTTC.

V gene TRBV5-6 combines with J gene TRBJ1-1, with D uncertain. V lost 4 bases and J 4 bases, leaving 23 bases between the germline ends. The CDR3 spans 17 residues. Germline V gene data show CDR1 as SGHDT and CDR2 as YYEEEE. This CDR3 is CASSNRSPQSRGTEAFF. The CDR3 nucleotides read TGTGCCAGCAGCAACAGATCCCCCCAGTCCCGGGGCACTGAAGCTTTCTTT.

The chain couples TRBV29-1 to TRBJ2-2; the D call may be TRBD1 or TRBD2 (5 bases each). The germline CDR1 and CDR2 sequences are SQVTM and ANQGSEA. The CDR3 totals 13 residues. V lost 2 bases and J 6 bases, leaving 10 bases between the germline ends. This CDR3 is CSVESGDAGELFF. The CDR3 DNA sequence: TGCAGCGTTGAATCTGGGGACGCCGGGGAGCTGTTTTTT.

V and J are TRBV13 and TRBJ2-7; weak D call: TRBD2 (7 bases). Trimming shortened V by 1 base and J by 0 bases, and 10 bases separated the two germline ends. The CDR3 is 15 residues long. CDR1 and CDR2 from the germline V gene are PRHDT and FYEKMQ (reference sequence). The CDR3 reads CASSLAGGLSYEQYF. The DNA of the CDR3 is TGTGCCAGCAGCTTAGCGGGGGGCCTCTCCTACGAGCAGTACTTC. Based on the CDR3 plus reference TRBV13 and TRBJ2-7, the full variable domain is AAGVIQSPRHLIKEKRETATLKCYPIPRHDTVYWYQQGPGQDPQFLISFYEKMQSDKGSIPDRFSAQQFSDYHSELNMSSLELGDSALYFCASSLAGGLSYEQYFGPGTRLTVT.

This chain links TRBV18 with TRBJ1-2; the D is unclear. Trimming removed 4 bases from V and 2 bases from J, with 17 bases in between. This CDR3 has 16 amino acids. Germline V CDR1 and CDR2: KGHSH, LQKENI. DNA for the CDR3: TGTGCCAGCTCACTTGAACCTCTAACGGGCAACTATGGCTACACCTTC. The encoded protein is CASSLEPLTGNYGYTF.

A few counts support this clonotype. The chain employs TRBV5-6 and TRBJ1-6; no clear D gene. This CDR3 has 14 amino acids. Deletions cut 4 bases from V and 0 bases from J, with 5 bases between. CDR1 is SGHDT and CDR2 is YYEEEE in the germline V gene. DNA of the CDR3: TGTGCCAGCAGCCCGAGCTCCTATAATTCACCCCTCCACTTT. This codes for CASSPSSYNSPLHF.

The chain combines TRBV6-1 with TRBJ1-5, with D possibly matching TRBD1 (6 bases). From germline, CDR1 is MNHNS and CDR2 SASEGT. This CDR3 contains 14 residues. The ends were cut back, 6 bases at V and 4 bases at J, with 13 bases in the middle. The CDR3 loop reads CASRVQGRNQPQHF. The CDR3, as DNA: TGTGCCAGCAGAGTACAGGGAAGGAATCAGCCCCAGCATTTT.

J is TRBJ1-4 and V is TRBV6-5; 12 bases align to TRBD1. V trimming: 6 bases; J trimming: 11 bases; junction bases outside the gene matches: 4. This CDR3 has 13 residues. Looked up from germline, CDR1 is MNHEY and CDR2 is SVGAGI. Written as DNA, the CDR3 is TGTGCCAGCAGCGGGACAGGGGGCCGGAAACTGTTTTTT. This codes for CASSGTGGRKLFF.

As to this clonotype: The conserved final phenylalanine or tryptophan is absent from the CDR3, which likely points to a read error. This rearrangement joins TRBV12-3 or TRBV12-4 to TRBJ2-7; TRBD2 agrees at 13 bases. V trimming: 5 bases; J trimming: 2 bases; junction bases outside the gene matches: 0. The CDR3 is 14 residues long. For the CDR3, the DNA is TGTGCCAGCAGTGGGACTAGCGGGGCCTACGAGCAGTACCTC. Translating it yields CASSGTSGAYEQYL.

The V call is TRBV12-3 or TRBV12-4, the J call TRBJ2-7, with a possible D match to TRBD2 (6 bases). V gave up 2 bases and J gave up 12 bases, with 11 bases separating them. The CDR3 runs 11 residues. The CDR3 is CASSLSEGLYF. CDR3 sequence (DNA): TGTGCCAGCAGTTTATCGGAGGGACTGTACTTC.

This chain joins TRBV20-1 and TRBJ2-7, with TRBD2 matching 7 bases. The trim removed 2 bases at V and 0 bases at J, leaving 4 bases unmatched. The CDR3 loop spans 14 amino acids. Germline-derived CDR1 and CDR2 are DFQATT and SNEGSKA (reference sequence). Here the CDR3 reads CSARREGSSYEQYV. The CDR3 DNA follows: TGCAGTGCTAGAAGGGAGGGGAGCTCCTACGAGCAGTACGTC.

The chain couples TRBV13 to TRBJ2-1; no clear D gene. Germline assignment: CDR1 PRHDT and CDR2 FYEKMQ (reference sequence). The CDR3 runs 14 residues. V was shortened by 4 bases and J by 5 bases, with 12 bases between the two germline ends. The CDR3 DNA reads TGTGCCAGCAGCTCGGACCAGTCGAACAATGAGCAGTTCTTC. Translated: CASSSDQSNNEQFF.